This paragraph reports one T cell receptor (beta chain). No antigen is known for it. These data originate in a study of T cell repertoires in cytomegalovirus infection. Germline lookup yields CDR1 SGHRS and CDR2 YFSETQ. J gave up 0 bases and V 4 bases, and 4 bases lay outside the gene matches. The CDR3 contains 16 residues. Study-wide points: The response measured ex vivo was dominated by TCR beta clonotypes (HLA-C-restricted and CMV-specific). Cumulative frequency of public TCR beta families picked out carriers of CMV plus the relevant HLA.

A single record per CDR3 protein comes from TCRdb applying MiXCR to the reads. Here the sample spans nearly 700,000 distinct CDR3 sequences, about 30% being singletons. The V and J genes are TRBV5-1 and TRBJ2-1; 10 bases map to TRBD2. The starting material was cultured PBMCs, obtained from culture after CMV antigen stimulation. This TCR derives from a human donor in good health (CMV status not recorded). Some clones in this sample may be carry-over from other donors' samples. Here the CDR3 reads CASSPSSGSSYNEQFF. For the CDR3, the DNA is TGCGCCAGCAGCCCTTCTAGCGGGAGCTCCTACAATGAGCAGTTCTTC.